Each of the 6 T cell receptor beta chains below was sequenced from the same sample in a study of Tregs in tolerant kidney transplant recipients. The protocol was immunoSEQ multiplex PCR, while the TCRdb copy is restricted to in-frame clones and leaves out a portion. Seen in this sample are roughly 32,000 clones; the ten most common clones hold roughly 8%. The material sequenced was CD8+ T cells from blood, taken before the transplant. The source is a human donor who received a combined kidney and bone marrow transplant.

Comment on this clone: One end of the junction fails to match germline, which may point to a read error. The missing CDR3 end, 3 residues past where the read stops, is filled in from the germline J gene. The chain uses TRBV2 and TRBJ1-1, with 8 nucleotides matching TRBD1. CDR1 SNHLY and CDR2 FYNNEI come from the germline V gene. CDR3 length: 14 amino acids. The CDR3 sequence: CASSEGTGNTEAFF. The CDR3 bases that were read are TGTGCCAGCAGCGAAGGGACAGGGAACACTGAA.

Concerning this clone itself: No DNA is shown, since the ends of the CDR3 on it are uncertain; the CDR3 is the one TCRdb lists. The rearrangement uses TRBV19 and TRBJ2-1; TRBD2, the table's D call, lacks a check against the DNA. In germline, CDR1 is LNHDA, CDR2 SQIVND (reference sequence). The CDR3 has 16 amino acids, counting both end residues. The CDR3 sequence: CASSISARGVYNEQFF.

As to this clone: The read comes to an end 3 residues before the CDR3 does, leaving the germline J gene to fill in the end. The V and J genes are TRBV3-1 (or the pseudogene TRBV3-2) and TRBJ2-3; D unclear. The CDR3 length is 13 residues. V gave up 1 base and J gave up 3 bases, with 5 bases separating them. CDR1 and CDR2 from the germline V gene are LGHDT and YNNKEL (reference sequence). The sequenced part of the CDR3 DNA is TGTGCCAGCAGCCAAGTTACTACAGATACG. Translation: CASSQVTTDT. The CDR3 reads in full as CASSQVTTDTQYF.

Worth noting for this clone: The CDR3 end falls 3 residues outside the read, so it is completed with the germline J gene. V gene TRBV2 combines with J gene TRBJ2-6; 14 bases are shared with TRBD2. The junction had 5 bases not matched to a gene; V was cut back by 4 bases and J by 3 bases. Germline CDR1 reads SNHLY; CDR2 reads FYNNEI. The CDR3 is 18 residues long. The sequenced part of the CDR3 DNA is TGTGCCAGCAGTGCCATCGGACTAGCGGGAGGTGGGGCCAACGTC. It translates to CASSAIGLAGGGANV. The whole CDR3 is CASSAIGLAGGGANVLTF.

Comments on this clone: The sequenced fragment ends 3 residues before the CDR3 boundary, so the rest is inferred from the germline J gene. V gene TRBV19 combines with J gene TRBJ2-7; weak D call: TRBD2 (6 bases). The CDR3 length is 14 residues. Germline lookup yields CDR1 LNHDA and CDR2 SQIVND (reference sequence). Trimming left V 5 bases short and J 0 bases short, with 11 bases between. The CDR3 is CASSGGTDSYEQYF. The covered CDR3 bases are TGTGCCAGTAGTGGGGGGACGGACTCCTACGAG. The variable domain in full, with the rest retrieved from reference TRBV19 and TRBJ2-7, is DGGITQSPKYLFRKEGQNVTLSCEQNLNHDAMYWYRQDPGQGLRLIYYSQIVNDFQKGDIAEGYSVSREKKESFPLTVTSAQKNPTAFYLCASSGGTDSYEQYFGPGTRLTVT.

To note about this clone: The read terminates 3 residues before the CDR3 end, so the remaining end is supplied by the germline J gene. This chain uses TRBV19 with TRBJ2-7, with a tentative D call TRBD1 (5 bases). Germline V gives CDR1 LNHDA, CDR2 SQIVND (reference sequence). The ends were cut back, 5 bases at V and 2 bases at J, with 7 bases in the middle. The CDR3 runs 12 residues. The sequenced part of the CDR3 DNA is TGTGCCAGTAGTGGGGCGGCCTACGAG. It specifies CASSGAAYE. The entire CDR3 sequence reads CASSGAAYEQYF. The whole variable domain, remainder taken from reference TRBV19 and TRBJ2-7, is DGGITQSPKYLFRKEGQNVTLSCEQNLNHDAMYWYRQDPGQGLRLIYYSQIVNDFQKGDIAEGYSVSREKKESFPLTVTSAQKNPTAFYLCASSGAAYEQYFGPGTRLTVT.